This passage covers 25 T cell receptor beta chains from one sample sequenced in a study of blood T cell repertoires in COVID-19 (dated by TCRdb to between 2020 and 2021). The library was generated by the immunoSEQ multiplex PCR assay. This is the immuneACCESS table as TCRdb keeps it, with only in-frame sequences that have V and J called. A part of the clones is gone; compared with another copy, unresolved V genes explain less than half, and the rest is unexplained. This sample comprises about 100,000 clones, approximately 81% of them detected only once. Clones ranked in the top ten supply roughly 13% of the sample. Material for sequencing was peripheral blood. The receptors come from a human donor in a cohort sampled during active COVID-19.

V is TRBV6-2 or TRBV6-3 and J is TRBJ2-7, with 8 bases that match TRBD1. Germline values: CDR1 MNHEY, CDR2 SVGEGT. The length of the CDR3 is 16 residues. With 6 bases clipped from V and 3 bases from J, the junction kept 13 bases outside the gene matches. The DNA of the CDR3 is TGTGCCAGCAGCCGACAGGTGGACAGGGTGGACTACGAGCAGTACTTC. It specifies CASSRQVDRVDYEQYF.

The table lists this clone with a few counts. The chain joins TRBV4-3 to TRBJ1-5, with D uncertain. V was trimmed by 0 bases and J by 6 bases, leaving 6 bases between them. The CDR3 length is 13 residues. CDR1 LGHNA and CDR2 YSLEER come from the germline V gene. The chain's CDR3 is CASSQERSQPQHF. The CDR3 nucleotides read TGCGCCAGCAGCCAAGAGCGGAGTCAGCCCCAGCATTTT.

The rearrangement links TRBV10-3 to TRBJ1-3; D might be TRBD1 (6 bases). This CDR3 has 14 residues. Germline values: CDR1 ENHRY, CDR2 SYGVKD. V lost 5 bases and J lost 0, with 8 bases in between. CDR3 bases: TGTGCCATCAGTCCGGACAGCTCTGGAAACACCATATATTTT. This translates into CAISPDSSGNTIYF.

This clone was recorded once. The chain couples TRBV7-9 to TRBJ2-5, with 8 bases matching TRBD1. Trimming took 4 bases from V and 4 from J; bases not matched to a gene: 8. This CDR3 is 15 amino acids long. The germline V gene encodes CDR1 SEHNR and CDR2 FQNEAQ (reference sequence). The chain's CDR3 is CASSSDRGIRETQYF. The CDR3 nucleotides are TGTGCCAGCAGCTCCGACAGGGGCATTCGAGAGACCCAGTACTTC. Supplemented by reference TRBV7-9 and TRBJ2-5, the full variable domain reads DTGVSQNPRHKITKRGQNVTFRCDPISEHNRLYWYRQTLGQGPEFLTYFQNEAQLEKSRLLSDRFSAERPKGSFSTLEIQRTEQGDSAMYLCASSSDRGIRETQYFGPGTRLLVL.

This rearrangement joins TRBV6-5 to TRBJ1-6; D might be TRBD1 (5 bases). Trimming shortened V by 6 bases and J by 4 bases, and 13 bases separated the two germline ends. Per germline, CDR1 MNHEY and CDR2 SVGAGI. This CDR3 is 15 amino acids long. CDR3 residues: CASRASTGYNSPLHF. The CDR3 DNA reads TGTGCCAGCAGAGCAAGCACAGGTTATAATTCACCCCTCCACTTT.

The chain recombines TRBV24-1 with TRBJ1-2; 7 positions match TRBD1. V trimming: 4 bases; J trimming: 6 bases; junction bases outside the gene matches: 4. Per the germline V gene, CDR1 is KGHDR and CDR2 is SFDVKD. The CDR3 contains 13 residues. The CDR3 sequence: CATSDSTGNGYTF. CDR3 DNA: TGTGCCACCAGTGACTCGACAGGGAATGGCTACACCTTC.

The chain is built from TRBV12-3 or TRBV12-4 and TRBJ2-1; no firm D call. This CDR3 has 11 amino acids. The ends were cut back, 8 bases at V and 8 bases at J, with 10 bases in the middle. The CDR3 reads CASRVGYEQFF. In nucleotides, the CDR3 is TGTGCCAGCCGGGTTGGCTATGAGCAGTTCTTC.

The chain recombines TRBV7-6 with TRBJ2-7, with 13 bases matching TRBD2. CDR3 size: 18 residues. Germline-derived CDR1 and CDR2 are SGHVS and FNYEAQ. The V segment lost 3 bases and the J segment 5 bases; nucleotides outside the gene matches: 13. CDR3 coding DNA: TGTGCCAGCAGCTTTGGACTAGCGGGAGCCCTGGGGGTACACGAGCAGTACTTC. Amino acids: CASSFGLAGALGVHEQYF.

CDR3 coding DNA: TGTGCCAGCAGCGAGACTAGCGGGAGTTCAGATACGCAGTATTTT. Residues: CASSETSGSSDTQYF. The chain combines TRBV9 with TRBJ2-3; the match to TRBD2 covers 12 bases. Trimming took 3 bases from V and 4 from J; bases not matched to a gene: 3. The V gene's germline CDR1 is SGDLS and CDR2 YYNGEE. The CDR3 covers 15 residues.

The chain couples TRBV4-3 to TRBJ1-5; D call uncertain. Germline V CDR1 and CDR2: LGHNA, YSLEER. CDR3 size: 15 residues. V dropped 4 bases and J dropped 5 bases, with 15 bases sitting between them. CDR3 DNA: TGCGCCAGCAGCCCCCCGGAGGCCCACTATCAGCCCCAGCATTTT. Translated: CASSPPEAHYQPQHF.

The V call is TRBV4-3, the J call TRBJ1-4; possible D gene TRBD1, 6 bases. This CDR3 spans 14 amino acids. V shed 0 bases and J shed 10 bases, with 12 bases lying between them. CDR1 LGHNA and CDR2 YSLEER come from the germline V gene. The CDR3 DNA reads TGCGCCAGCAGCCAAGAAACAGGGAGGGGAAAACTGTTTTTT. This encodes CASSQETGRGKLFF.

This clone appeared once. The chain has TRBV23-1 and TRBJ2-5, with TRBD2 identical over 10 bases. TRBV23-1 is labeled an ORF, and its function is uncertain. CDR3 length equals 19 residues. After removal of 0 bases from V and 2 bases from J, the junction contained 12 bases not matched to a gene. The CDR3: CASSQSLQRGGRGQETQYF. CDR3 sequence (DNA): TGCGCCAGCAGTCAATCTCTCCAGCGGGGGGGCCGGGGTCAAGAGACCCAGTACTTC.

In regard to this clone: The same CDR3 also results from other DNA sequences found in this sample. This chain uses TRBV7-2 with TRBJ2-5; TRBD2 matches 14 bases. This CDR3 region has 16 residues. CDR1 is SGHTA, CDR2 FQGNSA, per germline. V was clipped by 1 base and J by 2 bases; unmatched bases: 0. The CDR3 region has the DNA TGTGCCAGCAGCTTAGGACTAGCGGGGGGGCAAGAGACCCAGTACTTC. The encoded protein is CASSLGLAGGQETQYF.

The V and J genes are TRBV7-8 and TRBJ2-7; the match to TRBD2 covers 8 bases. Germline V gives CDR1 SGHVS, CDR2 FQNEAQ. CDR3 length: 15 residues. The trim removed 1 base at V and 8 bases at J, leaving 10 bases unmatched. The CDR3 reads CASSLGGTSGLKQYF. CDR3 in DNA: TGTGCCAGCAGCTTAGGAGGGACTAGTGGGCTTAAGCAGTACTTC.

The chain carries TRBV5-4 and TRBJ1-2; no clear D. Between the trimmed V and J ends, which lost 6 bases and 7 bases, there was a span of 16 bases. Germline V gene lookup returns CDR1 SGHNT and CDR2 YYREEE (reference sequence). This CDR3 contains 13 residues. CDR3 residues: CASTKDTRLGYTF. The CDR3 bases are TGTGCCAGCACCAAAGACACCCGCCTTGGCTACACCTTC.

A word on this clone: This CDR3 is also generated by other DNA sequences in the sample. V and J are TRBV4-3 and TRBJ1-6, with a weak D call TRBD1 (5 bases). Germline V gene sequence: CDR1 LGHNA, CDR2 YSLEER. The CDR3 sequence is 13 residues long. V lost 3 bases to trimming and J lost 10 bases, with 10 bases between them. In DNA, the CDR3 is TGCGCCAGCAGCCAGGACCGGGGGTCACCCCTCCACTTT. Translated: CASSQDRGSPLHF.

CDR3 sequence (DNA): TGTGCCAGCAGCTCGACCGGGACTCGAAACACGGATACGCAGTATTTT. Its protein is CASSSTGTRNTDTQYF. The V call is TRBV7-2, the J call TRBJ2-3; D is possibly TRBD2 (6 bases). The CDR3 consists of 16 residues. V gave up 4 bases and J gave up 6 bases, with 20 bases separating them. Germline CDR1 reads SGHTA; CDR2 reads FQGNSA.

The genes are TRBV7-2 and TRBJ2-1, with 9 bases lining up with TRBD2. V lost 5 bases to trimming and J lost 5 bases; unmatched junction nucleotides: 7. The CDR3 spans 15 residues. Germline-derived CDR1 and CDR2 are SGHTA and FQGNSA. CDR3 sequence (DNA): TGTGCCAGCAGCCCTGGCGGGGGGGCCCACAATGAGCAGTTCTTC. Its translation: CASSPGGGAHNEQFF. Combining the CDR3 with reference TRBV7-2 and TRBJ2-1 gives the whole variable domain GAGVSQSPSNKVTEKGKDVELRCDPISGHTALYWYRQSLGQGLEFLIYFQGNSAPDKSGLPSDRFSAERTGGSVSTLTIQRTQQEDSAVYLCASSPGGGAHNEQFFGPGTRLTVL.

This clone was detected a few times. The chain carries TRBV5-1 and TRBJ2-2, with a possible D match to TRBD1 (6 bases). Trimming left V 4 bases short and J 1 base short, with 14 bases between. The CDR3 totals 16 residues. From germline, CDR1 is SGHRS and CDR2 YFSETQ. The CDR3 region is CASSRGQFLNTGELFF. In DNA, the CDR3 is TGCGCCAGCAGCCGCGGACAGTTTTTGAACACCGGGGAGCTGTTTTTT.

CDR3 sequence reads: CASSLTGGVNEQFF. The CDR3 region has the DNA TGTGCCAGCAGCTTGACGGGAGGAGTAAATGAGCAGTTCTTC. V usage is TRBV11-2 and J usage is TRBJ2-1; 7 nucleotides line up with TRBD2. Unmatched junction bases numbered 6, after V lost 3 bases and J lost 7 bases. Germline assignment: CDR1 SGHAT and CDR2 FQNNGV. CDR3 length: 14 residues.

CDR3 bases: TGTGCCAGTAGTTTAGGGACAGGGCGCAGCAATCAGCCCCAGCATTTT. Translating gives CASSLGTGRSNQPQHF. V and J are TRBV19 and TRBJ1-5, with 9 positions matching TRBD1. Germline assignment: CDR1 LNHDA and CDR2 SQIVND (reference sequence). The length of the CDR3 is 16 residues. V shed 5 bases, J shed 1 base, and the junction held 6 bases outside the gene matches. Together with reference TRBV19 and TRBJ1-5, the CDR3 gives the full variable domain: DGGITQSPKYLFRKEGQNVTLSCEQNLNHDAMYWYRQDPGQGLRLIYYSQIVNDFQKGDIAEGYSVSREKKESFPLTVTSAQKNPTAFYLCASSLGTGRSNQPQHFGDGTRLSIL.

The genes are TRBV5-4 and TRBJ1-2, with no clear D. This CDR3 has 19 residues. V was shortened by 0 bases and J by 5 bases, with 26 bases between the two germline ends. In germline, CDR1 is SGHNT, CDR2 YYREEE (reference sequence). The CDR3 region is CASSLAVAGNASPGYGYTF. The CDR3 region has the DNA TGTGCCAGCAGCTTGGCCGTGGCTGGTAACGCTTCCCCAGGTTATGGCTACACCTTC.

This clone appeared a few times. The CDR3 region is CASSGPGLAGGPNEQFF. The CDR3, as DNA: TGTGCCAGCAGCGGACCGGGACTAGCGGGGGGGCCCAATGAGCAGTTCTTC. The chain joins TRBV7-9 to TRBJ2-1, with 16 bases aligning to TRBD2. Trimming took 5 bases from V and 6 from J; bases not matched to a gene: 7. Germline lookup yields CDR1 SEHNR and CDR2 FQNEAQ (reference sequence). The CDR3 is 17 amino acids.

The chain combines TRBV13 with TRBJ2-3; 8 positions agree with TRBD1. The CDR3 contains 15 residues. V shed 1 base, J shed 2 bases, and the junction held 2 bases outside the gene matches. Germline loops: CDR1 PRHDT, CDR2 FYEKMQ (reference sequence). The CDR3 region has the DNA TGTGCCAGCAGCTTAGCGGGACAGGTCACAGATACGCAGTATTTT. Amino acid sequence: CASSLAGQVTDTQYF.

The chain couples TRBV5-8 to TRBJ2-5; D is uncertain. Trimming removed 4 bases from V and 4 bases from J, with 20 bases in between. The CDR3 runs to 16 residues. Germline values: CDR1 SGHTS, CDR2 YDEGEE. CDR3 residues: CASSREVAVVGETQYF. In DNA, the CDR3 is TGTGCCAGCAGCCGAGAGGTGGCCGTGGTTGGAGAGACCCAGTACTTC.